The present TCR beta chain was sequenced within a study of blood T cell repertoires in COVID-19. This table comes from immunoSEQ multiplex PCR, and its TCRdb copy is limited to in-frame clones, with some not included. The sample contains roughly 200,000 clones, more than 70% of which appear only once. Per the germline V gene, CDR1 is SGDLS and CDR2 is YYNGEE. The V gene end was trimmed by 3 bases and the J gene end by 5 bases; junction bases not matched to a gene: 10. The length of the CDR3 is 16 residues. Participant age was about 18 to 100 years, and participants resided in roughly 25 US areas. The chain combines TRBV9 with TRBJ2-1, with 8 bases identical to TRBD2. This sequence was found in a middle-aged man who had recovered from COVID-19. Sequenced input: PBMCs or T cells enriched from blood (not recorded which). CDR3 residues: CASSGPGTSNNNEQFF. The CDR3 DNA follows: TGTGCCAGCAGCGGGCCCGGGACTAGTAATAACAATGAGCAGTTCTTC. Supplemented by reference TRBV9 and TRBJ2-1, the full variable domain reads DSGVTQTPKHLITATGQRVTLRCSPRSGDLSVYWYQQSLDQGLQFLIQYYNGEERAKGNILERFSAQQFPDLHSELNLSSLELGDSALYFCASSGPGTSNNNEQFFGPGTRLTVL.